Ten or more counts support the clone carrying this T cell receptor (beta chain). TCRdb independently ran MiXCR on the RT-PCR reads; one entry per CDR3 protein. The table shows approximately 720,000 distinct CDR3 sequences, with 11% to 15% occurring only once. The clonotype was recovered from a female donor in good health, serving as a healthy control. The sequenced sample consisted of memory CD4+ T cells from blood.

The CDR3 DNA sequence: TGTGCCAGTATGGACCAAGGCACAGATACGCAGTATTTT. Translating gives CASMDQGTDTQYF. V gene TRBV6-5 combines with J gene TRBJ2-3; the D is unclear. CDR1 and CDR2 from the germline V gene are MNHEY and SVGAGI. The V end was cut by 9 bases, the J end by 1 base, with 11 bases between. The CDR3 consists of 13 residues.